Given below is one T cell receptor beta chain in context. The antigen this receptor binds is unknown. Qualities for individual bases were not recorded, and no much larger clone is one base off. CDR1 and CDR2 are drawn from the germline V gene: MNHNS, SASEGT. V lost 6 bases and J lost 2 bases, and the count of bases not matched to a germline gene is 6. The CDR3 has 15 amino acids, counting the end cysteine and phenylalanine. The only DNA kept is the CDR3, 45 bases in frame from the first base. In total, over 600 healthy bone marrow donors made up the cohort. Cohort members were all nominally healthy when sampled, although unrecorded immune exposures were likely present. The donor tested CMV seropositive and was one of the 289 seropositive cohort members. A peripheral blood sample was collected from each donor, and TCR beta sequencing was performed on peripheral blood mononuclear cells. Genomic DNA extraction from the blood cell samples was performed with the Qiagen DNeasy Blood Extraction Kit.

Library generation was performed with the immunoSEQ multiplex PCR assay. The multiplex PCR relied on a mix of 60 forward primers for TCR Vbeta segments and 13 reverse primers for TCR Jbeta segments. Amplification of the CDR3 region of rearranged TCR beta genes was performed with a multiplex PCR assay on genomic DNA. Amplified TCR beta libraries were sequenced as 87-base-pair reads on the Illumina HiSeq System. The study's own analysis went as follows. In a later analysis, some 80 million unique TCR beta chains were counted across the 690 or so repertoires, and approximately 9.9 million of these chains were shared by at least two donors. Raw reads were error-corrected and collapsed into unique sequences by a nearest-neighbor algorithm in which closely related sequences were merged to remove PCR and sequencing errors. Alignment of CDR3 sequences to IMGT reference sequences was used to assign V, D and J gene segments. For a sequence to be retained, at least a six-nucleotide match to both a V gene segment and a J gene segment was required. A rearrangement counted as productive if the CDR3 had no stop codons and remained in frame with V and J, and every other rearrangement counted as non-productive. CDR3 was defined by IMGT convention, running from the second conserved V-encoded cysteine to the conserved J-encoded phenylalanine. Sequences without an unambiguous match to a single V gene segment were excluded from the earlier analysis of 500 to 700 of the donors. In an earlier analysis of some 590 of the donors, V segments were called functional above 56.7% productive rearrangements and were called segregating when the between-donor standard deviation exceeded 5%. To diagnose cytomegalovirus status from the catalog of TCR beta chain sequences, a statistical classification framework was built. A later analysis assigned V and J genes by comparing TCR nucleotide sequences with IMGT/GENE-DB human TR gene sequences. A later analysis assigned CDR3 sequences and most-parsimonious VDJ recombination scenarios with the TCRdist pipeline. A later analysis defined each TCR beta chain by its CDR3 amino acid sequence plus V-gene family, and excluded reads lacking a unique V-gene family. As a way to deal with suspected cross-contamination and a sequencing artifact, a later analysis dropped over 550 nucleotide sequences that were highly shared and had low generation probability. In a later analysis, a clonal expansion index for each public chain was calculated from normalized within-repertoire ranks of inferred template counts. A later analysis computed generation probabilities with a VDJ recombination model fitted to out-of-frame rearrangements, and checked the results against IGoR. A later analysis scored TCR-TCR, TCR-HLA and TCR-CMV co-occurrence with hypergeometric tests, applying a repertoire-size bias correction to TCR pairs. In a later analysis, false discovery rates were estimated by permuting HLA or CMV assignments 20 times. In a later analysis, co-occurring TCRs were grouped using DBSCAN, and TCRdist sequence similarity was added for clustering within HLA-allele-positive subsets. Co-occurrence clustering excluded repertoires with fewer than 30,000 or more than 120,000 public chains, plus five with anomalous nucleotide sharing. TCRdb's version of the immuneACCESS table is confined to in-frame rearrangements and falls short of the full clone set. An unresolved V gene accounts for under half of the shortfall where checked; the remainder is of unknown origin. D and trimming come from the DNA, and the V and J calls and clone size come from that table. Here the sample has over 95,000 clones; about 76% occur a single time. The ten largest account for around 12% of the sample.

The data are from a study of cytomegalovirus exposure and HLA in healthy donors (TCRdb year 2017). Notes on the research overall: According to an earlier analysis of a few hundred of the donors, roughly 180 million T cells yielded 90 million to 130 million unique TCR beta sequences and more than 250 Gb of sequence data. Roughly 290 gigabases of sequencing data and around 85 million unique TCR sequences made up an early release that covered approximately 620 HLA-typed donors. Of the roughly 400 genotyped donors, over 65% fell in the genetic ancestry cluster associated with self-reported Caucasian donors. The study aimed to test whether cataloging public T cell receptors could reveal signatures of past pathogen exposure. The study used immunosequencing to profile the T cell repertoires of approximately 640 subjects and linked those repertoires to cytomegalovirus serostatus. In addition to the first cohort of hundreds of subjects, a separate validation cohort of 120 different subjects was used. The study combined high-throughput TCR immunosequencing, statistical association of individual TCRs with disease status, and machine learning to predict cytomegalovirus infection status. A later analysis re-examined previously published TCR beta repertoires from just over 650 donors and added high-resolution HLA genotyping to investigate patterns of TCR occurrence. In the later analysis, no new phenotypic data were used to find candidate immune exposures; instead, reliance was placed on TCR beta sequences and their occurrence across donors. To decide whether each TCR beta V gene segment behaved as functional or pseudogenic, an earlier analysis of 587 of the donors relied on high-throughput TCR beta sequencing. Alongside the repertoire data, information on donor age, sex, ethnicity and CMV serostatus was compiled. Genome-wide SNP genotypes for about 65% of the roughly 670 donors were used in a later genetic analysis, which treated that subset as a discovery cohort. All discovery cohort repertoires had been generated on a single sequencing platform. Both class I and class II loci were covered by HLA typing, at four-digit resolution. The number of donors typed differed by locus, with 629-630 for A, B, C, DRB1 and DQB1, roughly 550 for DQA1, approximately 580 for DPA1, and around 450 for DPB1. A handful of DR-DQ haplotypes were handled as single units for association and clustering because linkage in the cohort was strong. Among about 360 genotyped donors of the cohort, an average of approximately 240,000 unique TCR beta nucleotide sequences were sequenced per donor, roughly 20% of them non-productive.

Beyond this particular receptor, the publication reports: The classifier was reported to diagnose cytomegalovirus status with high specificity and sensitivity in both the original and validation cohorts. A further reported finding was that TCR beta sequences accurately predicted the HLA-A and HLA-B alleles for most subjects in the first cohort. In a later analysis, most CMV-associated TCR beta chains were found to appear HLA-restricted, with HLA associations seemingly driven largely by CMV exposure. When HLA alleles, especially DR and DQ, strongly co-occurred, TCR associations were difficult to assign to individual alleles. Sequencing depth was assumed to be roughly uniform across donors in the presence/absence analyses, though that assumption may not hold. A later analysis associated around 16,000 TCR beta sequences with specific HLA alleles at a false discovery rate of 0.05. According to a later genetic analysis, donors in an Asian-associated ancestry cluster had fewer N-insertions in productive TCRs than the approximately 670-donor mean. A later analysis reported that several top co-occurrence clusters appeared linked to parvovirus B19, influenza, CMV and Epstein-Barr virus. Because counts were too low, under 20 rarely observed V segments, including chromosome 9 orphons, were left out of the earlier analysis of about 620 of the donors. HLA typing was unavailable for some donors at each locus, so association tests used only the typed subset. The study gave a list of about 160 TCR beta chains associated with cytomegalovirus. While some public TCRs were present in many individuals, most TCR sequences turned up only very rarely across donors. In a later analysis, the rate of TCR association differed among HLA loci, with DRB1 alleles having the most associated TCRs and HLA-C alleles having the fewest. Compared with equally common non-associated chains, HLA-associated TCR beta chains in a later analysis were more clonally expanded and had lower generation probabilities. In vitro tests confirmed that three of the cytomegalovirus-associated TCR beta chains recognize cytomegalovirus antigens. This cohort had only TCR beta chains sequenced, and the lack of alpha or paired-chain data limited which features could be detected. A group of highly shared sequence variants was considered likely to be a technical artifact of the sequencing pipeline. In an earlier analysis of approximately 590 of the donors, most TCR beta V segments were observed in productive rearrangements about 87% or about 30% of the time, broadly matching IMGT annotations. In a later genetic analysis, a missense DCLRE1C variant was associated with V-gene and J-gene trimming of TCR beta chains, and the association was replicated in an independent cohort. Correlated functional status among segregating V segments might reflect linkage disequilibrium, but an unknown experimental factor could not be ruled out. The authors suggested that the approach could potentially be extended to other disease states and immunological phenotypes. Some IMGT-functional V segments, including TRBV6-2 and TRBV6-3, could not be distinguished by the 87-base-pair reads and were therefore excluded. Immune exposure information for the cohort was limited to CMV serostatus.

This chain joins TRBV6-1 to TRBJ1-2, with 10 middle bases fitting TRBD1. The sequencing input was PBMCs. This TCR was recovered from a woman aged 40 to 49 in good health and CMV-seropositive. DNA sequence: TGTGCCAGCAGCCTGACAGGGGGCTGGAACTATGGCTACACCTTC. Protein translation: CASSLTGGWNYGYTF.